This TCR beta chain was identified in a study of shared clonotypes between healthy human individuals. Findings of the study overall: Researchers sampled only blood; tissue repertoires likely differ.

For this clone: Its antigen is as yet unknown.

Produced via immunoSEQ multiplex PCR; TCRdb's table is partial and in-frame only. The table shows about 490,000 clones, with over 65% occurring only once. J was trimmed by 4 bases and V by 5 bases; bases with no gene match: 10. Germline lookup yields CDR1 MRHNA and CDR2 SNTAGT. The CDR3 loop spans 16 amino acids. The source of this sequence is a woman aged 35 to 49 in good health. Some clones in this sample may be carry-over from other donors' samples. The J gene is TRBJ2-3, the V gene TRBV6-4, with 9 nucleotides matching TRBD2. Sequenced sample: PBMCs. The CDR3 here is CASSSPAGGAADTQYF. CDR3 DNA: TGTGCCAGCAGTAGCCCGGCGGGAGGGGCGGCAGATACGCAGTATTTT.